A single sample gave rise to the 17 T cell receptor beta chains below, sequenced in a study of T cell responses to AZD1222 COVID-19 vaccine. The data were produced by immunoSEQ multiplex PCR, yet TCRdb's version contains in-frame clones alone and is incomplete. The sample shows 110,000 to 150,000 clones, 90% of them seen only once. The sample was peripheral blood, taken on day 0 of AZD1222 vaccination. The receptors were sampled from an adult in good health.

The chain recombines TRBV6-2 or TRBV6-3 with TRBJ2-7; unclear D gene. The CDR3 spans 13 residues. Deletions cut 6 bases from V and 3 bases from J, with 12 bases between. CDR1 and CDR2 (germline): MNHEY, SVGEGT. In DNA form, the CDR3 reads TGTGCCAGCAGCCGCAATACAGACTACGAGCAGTACTTC. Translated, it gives CASSRNTDYEQYF.

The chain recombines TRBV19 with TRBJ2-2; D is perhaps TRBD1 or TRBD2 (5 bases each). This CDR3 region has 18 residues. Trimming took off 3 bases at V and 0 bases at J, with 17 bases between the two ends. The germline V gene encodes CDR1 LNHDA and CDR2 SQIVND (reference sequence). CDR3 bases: TGTGCCAGTAGTATGAGGGGCGGCCTGACCGCGAACACCGGGGAGCTGTTTTTT. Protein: CASSMRGGLTANTGELFF.

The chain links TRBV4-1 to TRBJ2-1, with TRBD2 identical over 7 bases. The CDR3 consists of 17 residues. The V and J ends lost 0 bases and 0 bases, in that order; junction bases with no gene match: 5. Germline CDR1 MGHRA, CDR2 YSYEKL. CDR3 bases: TGCGCCAGCAGCCAAGATCCCCGGACTAGCTCCTACAATGAGCAGTTCTTC. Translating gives CASSQDPRTSSYNEQFF.

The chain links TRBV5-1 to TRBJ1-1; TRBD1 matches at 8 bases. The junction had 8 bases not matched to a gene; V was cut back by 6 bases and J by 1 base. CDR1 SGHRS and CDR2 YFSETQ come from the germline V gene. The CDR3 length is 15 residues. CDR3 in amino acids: CASKGQEVSNTEAFF. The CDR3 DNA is TGCGCCAGCAAGGGACAGGAGGTTTCGAACACTGAAGCTTTCTTT.

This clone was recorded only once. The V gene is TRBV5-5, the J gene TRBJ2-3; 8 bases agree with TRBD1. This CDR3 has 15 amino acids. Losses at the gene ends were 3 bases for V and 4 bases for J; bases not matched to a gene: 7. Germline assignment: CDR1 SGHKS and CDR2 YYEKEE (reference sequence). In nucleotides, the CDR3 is TGTGCCAGCAGCTACTGGACAGGGTACTCAGATACGCAGTATTTT. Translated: CASSYWTGYSDTQYF.

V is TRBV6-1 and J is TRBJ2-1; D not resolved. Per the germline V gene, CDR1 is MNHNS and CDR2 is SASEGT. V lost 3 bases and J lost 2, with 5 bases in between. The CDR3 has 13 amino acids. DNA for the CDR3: TGTGCCAGCAGTGACACAGCCTACAATGAGCAGTTCTTC. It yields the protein CASSDTAYNEQFF.

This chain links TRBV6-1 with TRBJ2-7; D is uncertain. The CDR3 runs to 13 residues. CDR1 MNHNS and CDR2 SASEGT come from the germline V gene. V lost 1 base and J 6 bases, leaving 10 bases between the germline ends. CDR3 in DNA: TGTGCCAGCAGTGAAGGACCTCCGGGCGAGCAGTACTTC. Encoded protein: CASSEGPPGEQYF.

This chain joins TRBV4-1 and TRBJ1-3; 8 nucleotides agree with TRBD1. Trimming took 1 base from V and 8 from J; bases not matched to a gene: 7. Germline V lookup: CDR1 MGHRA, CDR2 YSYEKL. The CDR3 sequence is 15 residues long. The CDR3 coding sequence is TGCGCCAGCAGCCAAGTTGCAGGGGGCGGACACACCATATATTTT. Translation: CASSQVAGGGHTIYF.

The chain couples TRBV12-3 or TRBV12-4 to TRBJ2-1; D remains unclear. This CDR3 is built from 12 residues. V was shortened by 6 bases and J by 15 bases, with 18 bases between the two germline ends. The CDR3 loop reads CASSHDITNRFF. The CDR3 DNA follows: TGTGCCAGCAGCCACGACATCACCAACAGGTTCTTC.

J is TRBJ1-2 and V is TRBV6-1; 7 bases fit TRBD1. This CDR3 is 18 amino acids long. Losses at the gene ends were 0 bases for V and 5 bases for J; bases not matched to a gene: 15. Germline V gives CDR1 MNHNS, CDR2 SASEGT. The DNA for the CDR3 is TGTGCCAGCAGTGAAGCGCTAGTAGGGGACAGATCGTCTTATGGCTACACCTTC. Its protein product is CASSEALVGDRSSYGYTF.

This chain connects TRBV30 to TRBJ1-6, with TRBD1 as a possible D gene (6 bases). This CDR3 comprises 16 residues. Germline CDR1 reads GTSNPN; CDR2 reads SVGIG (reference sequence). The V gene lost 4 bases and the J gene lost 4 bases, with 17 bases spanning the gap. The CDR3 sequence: CAWIPTGSPYNSPLHF. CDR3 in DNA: TGTGCCTGGATACCCACAGGGTCCCCTTATAATTCACCCCTCCACTTT.

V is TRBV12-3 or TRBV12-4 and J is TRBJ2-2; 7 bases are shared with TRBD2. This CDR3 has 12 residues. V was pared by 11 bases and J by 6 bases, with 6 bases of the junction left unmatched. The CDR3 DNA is TGTGCCCTTTCTCGGGGGGCCGGGGAGCTGTTTTTT. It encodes CALSRGAGELFF.

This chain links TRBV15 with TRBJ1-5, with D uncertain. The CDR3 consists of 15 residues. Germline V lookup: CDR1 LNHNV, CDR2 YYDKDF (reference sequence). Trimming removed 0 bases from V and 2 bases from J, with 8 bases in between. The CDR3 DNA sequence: TGTGCCACCAGCAGAGATTCTGCTGGCAATCAGCCCCAGCATTTT. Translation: CATSRDSAGNQPQHF.

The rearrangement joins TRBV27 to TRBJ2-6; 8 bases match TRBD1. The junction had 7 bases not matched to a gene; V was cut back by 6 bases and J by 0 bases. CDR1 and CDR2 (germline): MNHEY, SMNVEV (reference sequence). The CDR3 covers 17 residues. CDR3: CASSRDRRSSGANVLTF. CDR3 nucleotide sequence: TGTGCCAGCAGCCGGGACAGGCGAAGCTCTGGGGCCAACGTCCTGACTTTC.

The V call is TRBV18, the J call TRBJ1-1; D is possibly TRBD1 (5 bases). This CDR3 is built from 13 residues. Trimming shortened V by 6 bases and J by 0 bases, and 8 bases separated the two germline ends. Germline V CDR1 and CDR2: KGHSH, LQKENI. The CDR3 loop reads CASSEGLNTEAFF. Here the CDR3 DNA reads TGTGCCAGCTCGGAGGGGTTGAACACTGAAGCTTTCTTT. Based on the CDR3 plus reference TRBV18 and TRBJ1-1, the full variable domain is NAGVMQNPRHLVRRRGQEARLRCSPMKGHSHVYWYRQLPEEGLKFMVYLQKENIIDESGMPKERFSAEFPKEGPSILRIQQVVRGDSAAYFCASSEGLNTEAFFGQGTRLTVV.

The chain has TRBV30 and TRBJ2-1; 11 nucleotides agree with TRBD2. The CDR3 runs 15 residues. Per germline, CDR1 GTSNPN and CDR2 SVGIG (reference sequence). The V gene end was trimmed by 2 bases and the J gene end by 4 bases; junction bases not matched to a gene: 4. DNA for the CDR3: TGTGCCTGGAGTATCGGACTAGCGGGTTACAATGAGCAGTTCTTC. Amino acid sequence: CAWSIGLAGYNEQFF.

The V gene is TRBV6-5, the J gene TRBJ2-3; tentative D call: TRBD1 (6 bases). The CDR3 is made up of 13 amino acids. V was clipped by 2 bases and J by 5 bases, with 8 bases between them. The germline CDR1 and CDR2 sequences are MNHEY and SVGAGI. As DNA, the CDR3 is TGTGCCAGCAGTTACCTAGGGGGAGATACGCAGTATTTT. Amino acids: CASSYLGGDTQYF.